Each of the 31 T cell receptor beta chains below was sequenced from the same sample in a study of blood T cell repertoires in COVID-19. Sequencing used immunoSEQ multiplex PCR; TCRdb keeps in-frame clones, though not all of them. This sample has about 94,000 clones; 80% occur once, and the top ten carry around 17%. Material for sequencing was peripheral blood. Receptors were obtained from a human donor in a cohort sampled during active COVID-19.

This chain joins TRBV5-1 and TRBJ2-7; 10 nucleotides match TRBD1. The CDR3 is 15 residues long. Germline CDR1 and CDR2: SGHRS and YFSETQ. The trim removed 6 bases at V and 2 bases at J, leaving 8 bases unmatched. CDR3 region: CASTLGGTGAYEQYF. Here the CDR3 DNA reads TGCGCCAGCACACTGGGTGGGACAGGGGCCTACGAGCAGTACTTC.

This clone was detected only a few times. This chain links TRBV18 with TRBJ1-1; 7 bases are shared with TRBD1. Trimming at V came to 2 bases and at J to 5 bases, leaving 14 bases not matched to a gene. The CDR3 is 17 amino acids. The germline CDR1 and CDR2 sequences are KGHSH and LQKENI. The chain's CDR3 is CASSPSTSPGGWTEAFF. The CDR3 DNA sequence: TGTGCCAGCTCACCATCGACCAGCCCAGGGGGTTGGACTGAAGCTTTCTTT.

The chain has TRBV3-1 (or the pseudogene TRBV3-2) and TRBJ2-5; a weak D match, TRBD2 (6 bases). In germline, CDR1 is LGHDT, CDR2 YNNKEL (reference sequence). The CDR3 loop spans 16 amino acids. V lost 1 base and J 5 bases, leaving 17 bases between the germline ends. The CDR3 region has the DNA TGTGCCAGCAGCCAAGTCGGGCTTGTGGGGAGGGAGACCCAGTACTTC. Translated, it gives CASSQVGLVGRETQYF.

Only one count was recorded for this clone. This chain links TRBV18 with TRBJ1-2, with D possibly matching TRBD1 (6 bases). V lost 2 bases and J 6 bases, leaving 10 bases between the germline ends. The CDR3 spans 13 residues. Germline V gene sequence: CDR1 KGHSH, CDR2 LQKENI. CDR3 residues: CASSPTGNHGYTF. As DNA, the CDR3 is TGTGCCAGCTCACCAACAGGGAACCATGGCTACACCTTC.

This clone appeared once. The rearrangement links TRBV18 to TRBJ2-6; 8 positions match TRBD2. V shed 4 bases and J 0 bases; nucleotides not matched to a gene: 11. The CDR3 is made up of 19 amino acids. Germline V gene lookup returns CDR1 KGHSH and CDR2 LQKENI. The CDR3 coding sequence is TGTGCCAGCTCACTAGCAAGGGTAGCGGGAACCTCTGGGGCCAACGTCCTGACTTTC. This codes for CASSLARVAGTSGANVLTF.

V usage is TRBV5-1 and J usage is TRBJ2-2, with D maybe TRBD1 (6 bases). The CDR3 contains 16 residues. V lost 0 bases and J 5 bases, leaving 14 bases between the germline ends. The germline V gene encodes CDR1 SGHRS and CDR2 YFSETQ. CDR3 amino acids: CASSLAARGGTGELFF. CDR3 DNA sequence: TGCGCCAGCAGCTTGGCGGCTCGAGGGGGAACCGGGGAGCTGTTTTTT.

V is TRBV6-1 and J is TRBJ2-6; D perhaps matches TRBD1 (5 bases). Germline assignment: CDR1 MNHNS and CDR2 SASEGT. The germline V and J ends were trimmed by 2 bases and 0 bases, with 14 bases remaining between them. The CDR3 sequence is 18 residues long. CDR3 nucleotides: TGTGCCAGCAGTGAACCTTACAGGACCTACTCTGGGGCCAACGTCCTGACTTTC. It encodes CASSEPYRTYSGANVLTF.

This clone was recorded only once. The rearrangement links TRBV6-2 or TRBV6-3 to TRBJ2-1; 12 nucleotides agree with TRBD2. Trimming cost V 0 bases and J 8 bases; bases outside gene matches: 8. The CDR3 has 17 amino acids. In germline, CDR1 is MNHEY, CDR2 SVGEGT. CDR3 sequence: CASSYSVGLAGDDEQFF. The CDR3 nucleotides are TGTGCCAGCAGTTACTCGGTGGGACTAGCGGGTGATGATGAGCAGTTCTTC.

J is TRBJ1-5 and V is TRBV27; D is unclear. The V and J ends lost 6 bases and 6 bases respectively, with 12 bases between them. This CDR3 comprises 13 residues. Per germline, CDR1 MNHEY and CDR2 SMNVEV (reference sequence). The CDR3, as DNA: TGTGCCAGCAGGAGGCAGCTGGGTCAGCCCCAGCATTTT. Its translation is CASRRQLGQPQHF.

The chain recombines TRBV27 with TRBJ2-7; a possible D gene is TRBD1 (6 bases). The V and J ends lost 0 bases and 2 bases respectively, with 11 bases between them. The CDR3 sequence is 15 residues long. Germline V gene data show CDR1 as MNHEY and CDR2 as SMNVEV (reference sequence). The chain's CDR3 is CASSLSTGRAYEQYF. DNA of the CDR3: TGTGCCAGCAGTTTATCGACAGGACGAGCCTACGAGCAGTACTTC.

This chain joins TRBV6-5 and TRBJ1-2; 7 bases agree with TRBD1. Per the germline V gene, CDR1 is MNHEY and CDR2 is SVGAGI. V gave up 4 bases and J gave up 8 bases; unmatched junction bases: 7. This CDR3 is built from 13 residues. CDR3 nucleotide sequence: TGTGCCAGCAGTTCCCGACAGGGTATGGGCTACACCTTC. Encoded protein: CASSSRQGMGYTF.

The chain uses TRBV12-3 or TRBV12-4 and TRBJ2-5; 8 bases align to TRBD2. Trimming cost V 6 bases and J 4 bases; bases outside gene matches: 4. The CDR3 is 13 residues long. For the CDR3, the DNA is TGTGCCAGCAGCCTTAGCGGGGCAGAGACCCAGTACTTC. It is translated as CASSLSGAETQYF.

The rearrangement joins TRBV19 to TRBJ2-7, with D possibly TRBD2 on 5 matching bases. Germline CDR1 LNHDA, CDR2 SQIVND (reference sequence). V lost 6 bases and J 5 bases, leaving 14 bases between the germline ends. CDR3 length: 13 residues. CDR3 sequence (DNA): TGTGCCAGTAGGCGGACGGGAAGGGACGAGCAGTACTTC. It encodes CASRRTGRDEQYF.

The rearrangement uses TRBV10-1 and TRBJ2-7; possibly TRBD1 for D (6 bases). Germline CDR1 is WNHNN and CDR2 is SYGVQD (reference sequence). V lost 0 bases and J 6 bases, leaving 9 bases between the germline ends. There are 13 residues in the CDR3. As DNA, the CDR3 is TGCGCCAGCAGTGAGTCGAACAGGGCCGAGCAGTACTTC. This gives the protein CASSESNRAEQYF.

The chain combines TRBV7-2 with TRBJ2-7, with D perhaps matching TRBD2 (6 bases). Trimming shortened V by 4 bases and J by 7 bases, and 14 bases separated the two germline ends. The CDR3 consists of 13 residues. Looked up from germline, CDR1 is SGHTA and CDR2 is FQGNSA. The CDR3 nucleotides read TGTGCCAGCAGCTCCAGCGGGTGGCGGGAGCAGTACTTC. Translating gives CASSSSGWREQYF.

J is TRBJ1-2 and V is TRBV7-9; no reliable D call. The V and J ends lost 2 bases and 4 bases respectively, with 11 bases between them. The CDR3 runs to 14 residues. Germline-derived CDR1 and CDR2 are SEHNR and FQNEAQ (reference sequence). DNA for the CDR3: TGTGCCAGCAGCTTACGGCGGCGGGGCTATGGCTACACCTTC. It yields the protein CASSLRRRGYGYTF.

This chain uses TRBV28 with TRBJ1-1; 7 nucleotides agree with TRBD1. V trimming: 10 bases; J trimming: 0 bases; junction bases outside the gene matches: 8. The germline V gene encodes CDR1 MDHEN and CDR2 SYDVKM. The CDR3 is 14 residues long. In DNA, the CDR3 is TGTGCCACCAACAGGGGCAGCCTGAACACTGAAGCTTTCTTT. Protein product: CATNRGSLNTEAFF.

The chain links TRBV14 to TRBJ2-1; 14 nucleotides line up with TRBD2. This CDR3 region has 17 residues. Unmatched junction bases numbered 8, after V lost 2 bases and J lost 8 bases. Germline values: CDR1 SGHDN, CDR2 FVKESK. The CDR3 DNA follows: TGTGCCAGCAGCCAAACCGGGACTAGCGGGAGAAAAGATGAGCAGTTCTTC. Translated, it gives CASSQTGTSGRKDEQFF.

This chain joins TRBV6-4 and TRBJ2-7; D may be TRBD1 (5 bases). V was pared by 0 bases and J by 5 bases, with 14 bases between. The CDR3 covers 15 residues. CDR1 MRHNA and CDR2 SNTAGT come from the germline V gene. CDR3 nucleotides: TGTGCCAGCAGTGACTCCTGGCAGGGCTGCAACGAGCAGTACTTC. This codes for CASSDSWQGCNEQYF.

This clone was observed once. The chain uses TRBV3-1 (or the pseudogene TRBV3-2) and TRBJ2-7, with TRBD1 identical over 8 bases. Germline CDR1 reads LGHDT; CDR2 reads YNNKEL (reference sequence). This CDR3 has 13 amino acids. Losses at the gene ends were 4 bases for V and 4 bases for J; bases not matched to a gene: 3. CDR3 in amino acids: CASSPGGHYEQYF. The DNA for the CDR3 is TGTGCCAGCAGCCCAGGGGGCCATTACGAGCAGTACTTC.

The CDR3 nucleotides read TGTGCCAGCAGCAGAAACCCCTCCGGGACAGGAGGCGACACCATATATTTT. Protein product: CASSRNPSGTGGDTIYF. V gene TRBV7-6 combines with J gene TRBJ1-3; the match to TRBD1 covers 8 bases. This CDR3 is built from 17 residues. Germline assignment: CDR1 SGHVS and CDR2 FNYEAQ. V was clipped by 5 bases and J by 8 bases; unmatched bases: 17.

CDR3 DNA sequence: TGCAGTGCCACGACAGGGTACGAGCAGTTCTTC. Amino acid sequence: CSATTGYEQFF. The chain couples TRBV20-1 to TRBJ2-1; 7 bases line up with TRBD1. The CDR3 has 11 amino acids. CDR1 is DFQATT and CDR2 is SNEGSKA in the germline V gene (reference sequence). V lost 6 bases and J lost 10; bases outside the gene matches: 6.

This clone has just a few counts. V and J are TRBV25-1 and TRBJ2-6; the D gene is possibly TRBD2 (6 bases). Trimming pared 5 bases from V and 0 bases from J, leaving 11 bases between. Germline assignment: CDR1 MGHDK and CDR2 SYGVNS. The CDR3 length is 16 residues. Written as DNA, the CDR3 is TGTGCCAGCAGTCCACCCGGGAGCTCTGGGGCCAACGTCCTGACTTTC. Translation gives CASSPPGSSGANVLTF.

V is TRBV10-2 and J is TRBJ2-7; 14 nucleotides line up with TRBD2. Trimming cost V 3 bases and J 6 bases; bases outside gene matches: 7. The CDR3 has 16 residues. Looked up from germline, CDR1 is WSHSY and CDR2 is SAAADI. The CDR3 nucleotides are TGCGCCAGCAGTGACCCGGGACTAGCGGGAGCGAGCGAGCAGTACTTC. Translated: CASSDPGLAGASEQYF.

J is TRBJ2-7 and V is TRBV28; unclear D gene. From germline, CDR1 is MDHEN and CDR2 SYDVKM. CDR3 length: 15 amino acids. V was trimmed by 5 bases and J by 0 bases, leaving 14 bases between them. The CDR3 nucleotides are TGTGCCAGCAGTCCGCTTTGGAGCGACTCCTACGAGCAGTACTTC. Its translation is CASSPLWSDSYEQYF.

The rearrangement joins TRBV23-1 to TRBJ1-1; 10 nucleotides match TRBD1. TRBV23-1 is an open reading frame, and its role is uncertain. This CDR3 has 18 residues. J was trimmed by 6 bases and V by 4 bases; bases with no gene match: 17. The CDR3 reads CASSRPPGQGKRGAEAFF. Written as DNA, the CDR3 is TGCGCCAGCAGTCGCCCTCCGGGACAGGGGAAGAGAGGGGCTGAAGCTTTCTTT.

The chain couples TRBV19 to TRBJ2-7; 8 bases agree with TRBD1. Germline V gene lookup returns CDR1 LNHDA and CDR2 SQIVND (reference sequence). V lost 5 bases and J lost 0; bases outside the gene matches: 6. The CDR3 covers 15 residues. Here the CDR3 reads CASSPDRGLSYEQYF. CDR3 coding DNA: TGTGCCAGTAGTCCCGACAGGGGACTCTCCTACGAGCAGTACTTC.

The chain couples TRBV6-6 to TRBJ2-2; D gene ambiguous. This CDR3 is built from 12 residues. V gave up 5 bases and J gave up 6 bases, with 7 bases separating them. CDR1 and CDR2 (germline): MNHNY, SVGAGI (reference sequence). CDR3 DNA: TGTGCCAGCAGTCCCGCGCCCGGGGAGCTGTTTTTT. Translation: CASSPAPGELFF.

The rearrangement links TRBV13 to TRBJ2-7, with TRBD1 matching over 7 bases. The CDR3 sequence is 15 residues long. The junction had 9 bases not matched to a gene; V was cut back by 5 bases and J by 2 bases. Per the germline V gene, CDR1 is PRHDT and CDR2 is FYEKMQ (reference sequence). As DNA, the CDR3 is TGTGCCAGCAGCCTCCAGGGGACAGAAACCTACGAGCAGTACTTC. It translates to CASSLQGTETYEQYF.

This clone was recorded a few times. The V gene is TRBV27, the J gene TRBJ1-3; D call uncertain. V lost 2 bases, J lost 4 bases, and 6 bases lay in between. Germline CDR1 and CDR2: MNHEY and SMNVEV (reference sequence). The CDR3 extends over 13 amino acids. CDR3 residues: CASSLLKGNTIYF. CDR3 in DNA: TGTGCCAGCAGTTTACTTAAAGGAAACACCATATATTTT.

The chain has TRBV7-2 and TRBJ2-2, with 8 bases identical to TRBD2. Germline V lookup: CDR1 SGHTA, CDR2 FQGNSA. The J segment lost 6 bases and the V segment lost 5 bases, leaving 8 bases of the junction unmatched. CDR3 length equals 15 residues. The CDR3 DNA sequence: TGTGCCAGCAGCCTCATGGGACTAGTGGCCGGGGAGCTGTTTTTT. Protein: CASSLMGLVAGELFF.